These 13 T cell receptor beta chains were sequenced from one sample in a study of glioma-infiltrating T cells. The iRepertoire nested amplicon-rescue multiplex PCR amplified TCR alpha and beta CDR3s from RNA. MiXCR, applied by TCRdb to the multiplex PCR reads, yields one record per CDR3 protein. The sample includes about 190,000 distinct CDR3 sequences, approximately 30% of them seen just once. The sequenced sample consisted of glioma tissue, nonneoplastic brain tissue, or PBMCs (not recorded which). These TCRs come from a human donor with low-grade glioma or glioblastoma, undergoing nonglioma brain surgery, or in good health (not recorded which).

This clonotype showed up many times. V and J are TRBV20-1 and TRBJ2-2; no firm D call. The CDR3 has 15 amino acids. The germline gives CDR1 DFQATT, CDR2 SNEGSKA (reference sequence). V lost 0 bases and J 5 bases, leaving 13 bases between the germline ends. CDR3 sequence reads: CSARDSDLATGELFF. DNA for the CDR3: TGCAGTGCTAGAGATTCAGACTTGGCTACCGGGGAGCTGTTTTTT.

This clonotype was counted ten times or more. The chain joins TRBV11-2 to TRBJ2-7; tentative D call: TRBD1 (5 bases). The V gene's germline CDR1 is SGHAT and CDR2 FQNNGV. This CDR3 comprises 14 residues. V lost 5 bases and J 3 bases, leaving 14 bases between the germline ends. The DNA of the CDR3 is TGTGCCAGCAGCCCCGACAGAACCAGCTACGAGCAGTACTTC. This gives the protein CASSPDRTSYEQYF.

This clonotype occurred many times. The chain recombines TRBV20-1 with TRBJ1-1; unclear D gene. Germline V CDR1 and CDR2: DFQATT, SNEGSKA (reference sequence). Trimming shortened V by 0 bases and J by 5 bases, and 10 bases separated the two germline ends. This CDR3 spans 13 amino acids. The CDR3 region is CSARDRMWTEAFF. The CDR3 coding sequence is TGCAGTGCTAGAGATAGAATGTGGACTGAAGCTTTCTTT.

As concerns this clonotype: A much more abundant neighbour one base away suggests this may be a read error. J is TRBJ2-7 and V is TRBV7-9; D is uncertain. V dropped 3 bases and J dropped 6 bases, with 9 bases sitting between them. The CDR3 runs to 12 residues. The germline gives CDR1 SEHNR, CDR2 FQNEAQ (reference sequence). CDR3 DNA sequence: TGTGCCAGCAGCTTCGGTCGGGTCGAGCAGTACTTC. Protein product: CASSFGRVEQYF.

This clonotype has a handful of counts. The chain carries TRBV9 and TRBJ2-3; perhaps TRBD2 as D (6 bases). Germline V CDR1 and CDR2: SGDLS, YYNGEE. V dropped 4 bases and J dropped 0 bases, with 15 bases sitting between them. The CDR3 is 16 amino acids. CDR3 in amino acids: CASSPYEGGSTDTQYF. In DNA, the CDR3 is TGTGCCAGCAGCCCTTATGAGGGAGGAAGCACAGATACGCAGTATTTT.

This clonotype came up many times. The V gene is TRBV20-1, the J gene TRBJ1-5; D remains ambiguous. The CDR3 length is 13 residues. Germline V lookup: CDR1 DFQATT, CDR2 SNEGSKA (reference sequence). Trimming removed 0 bases from V and 6 bases from J, with 9 bases in between. CDR3 region: CSAREMGGQPQHF. CDR3 nucleotide sequence: TGCAGTGCTAGAGAGATGGGAGGTCAGCCCCAGCATTTT.

This clonotype was counted at least ten times. The chain carries TRBV20-1 and TRBJ2-3; possible D gene TRBD2, 6 bases. Germline assignment: CDR1 DFQATT and CDR2 SNEGSKA (reference sequence). The CDR3 loop spans 15 amino acids. V dropped 0 bases and J dropped 5 bases, with 15 bases sitting between them. The DNA of the CDR3 is TGCAGTGCTAGAGATATAGGAGGAGCGGGAGATACGCAGTATTTT. It encodes CSARDIGGAGDTQYF.

Concerning this clonotype itself: A much larger clone differs by one base, so this may be a read error. The J gene is TRBJ1-1, the V gene TRBV2, with a possible D match to TRBD1 (6 bases). V was pared by 10 bases and J by 0 bases, with 15 bases between. Germline CDR1 SNHLY, CDR2 FYNNEI. This CDR3 has 14 amino acids. The CDR3 DNA reads TGTGCCAACAAACTCGGACAGATGAACACTGAAGCTTTCTTT. It is translated as CANKLGQMNTEAFF.

This clonotype was counted ten times or more. The V and J genes are TRBV27 and TRBJ2-7; 7 positions match TRBD1. The junction had 2 bases not matched to a gene; V was cut back by 5 bases and J by 1 base. The length of the CDR3 is 13 residues. Looked up from germline, CDR1 is MNHEY and CDR2 is SMNVEV (reference sequence). CDR3 sequence: CASSPGQSYEQYF. CDR3 DNA: TGTGCCAGCAGTCCGGGACAGTCCTACGAGCAGTACTTC.

This clonotype was found many times. V gene TRBV29-1 combines with J gene TRBJ1-2; a possible D gene is TRBD1 (5 bases). Germline V gene sequence: CDR1 SQVTM, CDR2 ANQGSEA. The CDR3 spans 12 residues. Trimming removed 7 bases at V and 7 bases at J, with 16 bases between. The DNA for the CDR3 is TGCAGCGGTGCCGTGGGACGTGTTGGCTACACCTTC. Translation: CSGAVGRVGYTF.

This clonotype occurred many times. DNA for the CDR3: TGCAGTGCTAGAGATCGGATGGGACCCTGGGGCTATGGCTACACCTTC. Amino acids: CSARDRMGPWGYGYTF. The chain is built from TRBV20-1 and TRBJ1-2; a weak D match, TRBD1 (5 bases). Germline V gene data show CDR1 as DFQATT and CDR2 as SNEGSKA (reference sequence). The germline V and J ends were trimmed by 0 bases and 4 bases, with 18 bases remaining between them. CDR3 length equals 16 residues.

A remark on this clonotype: This may stem from a read error, because a much larger clone lies one nucleotide away. This sequence joins TRBV2 and TRBJ1-1, with D perhaps TRBD1 (6 bases). CDR1 and CDR2 from the germline V gene are SNHLY and FYNNEI. V lost 4 bases to trimming and J lost 4 bases, with 16 bases between them. CDR3 length equals 15 residues. The CDR3 nucleotides are TGTGCCAGCAGTGTAACAGGGTGGAGGGCCACTGAAGCTTTCTTT. It yields the protein CASSVTGWRATEAFF.

With regard to this clonotype: This clone may be a read error of a much larger clone one base away. The chain carries TRBV5-8 and TRBJ1-1; a possible D gene is TRBD1 (5 bases). Looked up from germline, CDR1 is SGHTS and CDR2 is YDEGEE. CDR3 size: 13 residues. The CDR3 bases are TGTGCCAGCAGCTCCAGGGTGCTGACTGAAGCTTCCTTT. It is translated as CASSSRVLTEASF.